This TCR beta chain was identified during a study of T cells in Graves' hyperthyroidism and ophthalmopathy. Study-wide background: Specimen type is peripheral blood, collected at initial diagnosis prior to any treatment. Findings of the study overall: Ophthalmopathy was told apart from stable hyperthyroidism by a 13 V-J model. Within blood appeared most thyroid clonotypes that had expanded above 0.001.

Germline V gene lookup returns CDR1 DFQATT and CDR2 SNEGSKA (reference sequence). CDR3 size: 14 residues. V shed 0 bases and J 9 bases; nucleotides not matched to a gene: 6. Authors of the study amplified TCR beta CDR3 regions from RNA transcripts. The primer set for the first-round RT-PCR of the TCR CDR3 was HTBI. One entry per CDR3 protein results from TCRdb running MiXCR on the multiplex PCR reads. This table holds about 640,000 distinct CDR3 sequences, under 25% found once. This clonotype was recorded a few times. The antigen remains unidentified. Exclusion of a patient resulted from uncontrolled infection, other autoimmune disease, pregnancy or lactation.

The chain uses TRBV20-1 and TRBJ2-1, with 9 bases fitting TRBD2. Sequencing was performed on blood. The origin of this receptor is a man aged 30 to 45 with Graves' ophthalmopathy. In nucleotides, the CDR3 is TGCAGTGCTAGAGATGGGGCGGGAGGGGGTGAGCAGTTCTTC. This gives the protein CSARDGAGGGEQFF.